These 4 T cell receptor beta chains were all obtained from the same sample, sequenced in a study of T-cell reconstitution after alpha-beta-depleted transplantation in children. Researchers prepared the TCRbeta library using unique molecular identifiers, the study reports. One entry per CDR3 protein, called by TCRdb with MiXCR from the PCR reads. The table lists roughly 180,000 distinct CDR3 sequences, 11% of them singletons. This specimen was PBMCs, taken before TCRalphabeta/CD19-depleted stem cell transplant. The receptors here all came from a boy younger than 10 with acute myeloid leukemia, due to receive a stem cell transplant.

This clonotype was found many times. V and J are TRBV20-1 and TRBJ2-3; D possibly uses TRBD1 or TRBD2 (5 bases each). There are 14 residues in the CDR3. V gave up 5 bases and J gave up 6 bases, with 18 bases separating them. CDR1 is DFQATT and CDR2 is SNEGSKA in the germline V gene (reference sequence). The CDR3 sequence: CSAPDSRGADTQYF. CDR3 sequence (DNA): TGCAGTGCTCCCGACTCCCGGGGCGCGGATACGCAGTATTTT.

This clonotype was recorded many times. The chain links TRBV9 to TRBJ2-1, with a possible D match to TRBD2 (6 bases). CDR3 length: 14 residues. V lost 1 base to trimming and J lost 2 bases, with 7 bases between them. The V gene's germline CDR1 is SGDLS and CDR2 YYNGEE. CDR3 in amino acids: CASSVPGAYNEQFF. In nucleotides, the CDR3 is TGTGCCAGCAGCGTACCGGGGGCCTACAATGAGCAGTTCTTC. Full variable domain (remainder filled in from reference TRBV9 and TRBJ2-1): DSGVTQTPKHLITATGQRVTLRCSPRSGDLSVYWYQQSLDQGLQFLIQYYNGEERAKGNILERFSAQQFPDLHSELNLSSLELGDSALYFCASSVPGAYNEQFFGPGTRLTVL.

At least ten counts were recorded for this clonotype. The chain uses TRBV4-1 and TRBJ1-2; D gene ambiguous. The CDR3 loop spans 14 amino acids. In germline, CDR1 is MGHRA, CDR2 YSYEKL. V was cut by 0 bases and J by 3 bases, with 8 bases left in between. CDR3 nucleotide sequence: TGCGCCAGCAGCCAAGAGGCCAGCTACTATGGCTACACCTTC. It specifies CASSQEASYYGYTF.

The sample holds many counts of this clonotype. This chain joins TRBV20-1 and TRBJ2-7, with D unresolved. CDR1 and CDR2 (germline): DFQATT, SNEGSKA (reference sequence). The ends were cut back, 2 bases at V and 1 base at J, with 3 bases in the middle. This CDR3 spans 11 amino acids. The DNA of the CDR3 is TGCAGTGCTAGACAGTCCTACGAGCAGTACTTC. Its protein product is CSARQSYEQYF.